A single sample is the source of the 19 T cell receptor beta chains below, sequenced in a study of blood T cell repertoires in COVID-19. The data were produced by immunoSEQ multiplex PCR, yet TCRdb's version contains in-frame clones alone and is incomplete. The sample shows 50,000 to 65,000 clones, roughly 82% of them seen only once. The sample consisted of peripheral blood. These receptors all come from a woman in her fifties or sixties with acute or convalescent COVID-19.

The gene calls are TRBV7-9 and TRBJ1-2; the match to TRBD1 covers 12 bases. The germline CDR1 and CDR2 sequences are SEHNR and FQNEAQ (reference sequence). With V trimmed by 3 bases and J by 6 bases, 2 bases remained unmatched. The CDR3 covers 14 residues. The CDR3 region is CASSLGQGADGYTF. As DNA, the CDR3 is TGTGCCAGCAGCTTGGGACAGGGGGCCGATGGCTACACCTTC.

The chain recombines TRBV6-4 with TRBJ2-3, with 11 nucleotides matching TRBD2. Trimming cost V 6 bases and J 3 bases; bases outside gene matches: 5. The CDR3 length is 15 residues. The germline V gene encodes CDR1 MRHNA and CDR2 SNTAGT. The CDR3 loop reads CASSRTSGGTDTQYF. CDR3 coding DNA: TGTGCCAGCAGCCGCACTAGCGGGGGAACAGATACGCAGTATTTT.

A few counts support this clone. V and J are TRBV15 and TRBJ1-4; TRBD1 is a possible D gene (5 bases). The V end was cut by 1 base, the J end by 8 bases, with 20 bases between. The CDR3 loop spans 17 amino acids. CDR1 and CDR2 (germline): LNHNV, YYDKDF (reference sequence). DNA for the CDR3: TGTGCCACCAGCAGAGCCCCTGTGGCAGGGCAAGGGGAAAAACTGTTTTTT. Encoded protein: CATSRAPVAGQGEKLFF.

This rearrangement joins TRBV27 to TRBJ1-2; 9 bases align to TRBD1. Germline lookup yields CDR1 MNHEY and CDR2 SMNVEV (reference sequence). V lost 3 bases to trimming and J lost 4 bases; unmatched junction nucleotides: 0. CDR3 length: 13 amino acids. CDR3 sequence: CASSLTGGYGYTF. CDR3 nucleotides: TGTGCCAGCAGTTTGACAGGGGGCTATGGCTACACCTTC.

The chain has TRBV11-3 and TRBJ1-1; the D gene is possibly TRBD1 (6 bases). The CDR3 length is 14 residues. V lost 3 bases, J lost 5 bases, and 13 bases lay in between. Germline V lookup: CDR1 SGHNT, CDR2 YENEEA. The CDR3 region is CASSLRGIGTEAFF. As DNA, the CDR3 is TGTGCCAGCAGCTTGAGGGGGATTGGTACTGAAGCTTTCTTT.

The chain recombines TRBV5-4 with TRBJ2-7; 10 bases fit TRBD2. This CDR3 comprises 15 residues. The trim removed 1 base at V and 3 bases at J, leaving 4 bases unmatched. Looked up from germline, CDR1 is SGHNT and CDR2 is YYREEE (reference sequence). DNA for the CDR3: TGTGCCAGCAGCTTGTTAGCGGGGGGACACTACGAGCAGTACTTC. Translation gives CASSLLAGGHYEQYF.

This CDR3 is CASAIQFKACYGYTF. As DNA, the CDR3 is TGCGCCAGCGCGATACAGTTTAAAGCTTGCTATGGCTACACCTTC. The rearrangement uses TRBV23-1 and TRBJ1-2; no definite D call. TRBV23-1 is treated as an ORF (open reading frame) with a function not yet certain. V shed 8 bases and J shed 4 bases, with 20 bases lying between them. The CDR3 runs to 15 residues.

The chain recombines TRBV6-1 with TRBJ1-6, with unresolved D. Looked up from germline, CDR1 is MNHNS and CDR2 is SASEGT. Trimming cost V 2 bases and J 7 bases, with 12 bases left between them. CDR3 length: 15 amino acids. The chain's CDR3 is CASSERDTLNSPLHF. The CDR3 DNA reads as TGTGCCAGCAGTGAACGCGACACTCTCAATTCACCCCTCCACTTT.

This clone was seen only a few times. This rearrangement joins TRBV7-2 to TRBJ2-5, with a possible D match to TRBD2 (6 bases). CDR3 length: 13 amino acids. CDR1 is SGHTA, CDR2 FQGNSA, per germline. V was trimmed by 7 bases and J by 2 bases, leaving 11 bases between them. The CDR3 spells CASTGGPQETQYF. In DNA form, the CDR3 reads TGTGCCAGCACCGGGGGACCTCAAGAGACCCAGTACTTC.

This clone was detected a few times. The rearrangement joins TRBV12-3 or TRBV12-4 to TRBJ1-2; TRBD1 is a possible D gene (6 bases). The CDR3 length is 11 residues. Trimming cost V 5 bases and J 6 bases, with 7 bases left between them. The CDR3, as DNA: TGTGCCAGCAGTCGGACAGATGGCTACACCTTC. Its translation is CASSRTDGYTF.

The chain carries TRBV7-2 and TRBJ2-3; 12 nucleotides agree with TRBD2. From germline, CDR1 is SGHTA and CDR2 FQGNSA. This CDR3 has 15 residues. Trimming cost V 1 base and J 6 bases; bases outside gene matches: 2. The CDR3 region is CASSLDLAGGDTQYF. The CDR3 DNA reads TGTGCCAGCAGCTTAGACCTAGCGGGGGGGGATACGCAGTATTTT.

The V and J genes are TRBV11-2 and TRBJ1-1; no firm D call. Germline values: CDR1 SGHAT, CDR2 FQNNGV. Trimming took 1 base from V and 2 from J, leaving 11 bases between them. This CDR3 spans 15 amino acids. As DNA, the CDR3 is TGTGCCAGCAGCTTAGTAGGAGGGTTAAACACTGAAGCTTTCTTT. This codes for CASSLVGGLNTEAFF.

The chain couples TRBV4-1 to TRBJ2-4; 8 bases map to TRBD2. The CDR3 contains 16 residues. Trimming took 4 bases from V and 5 from J; bases not matched to a gene: 10. The germline V gene encodes CDR1 MGHRA and CDR2 YSYEKL. CDR3 residues: CASSLSGGEAQNIQYF. For the CDR3, the DNA is TGCGCCAGCAGCCTATCGGGAGGGGAGGCCCAAAACATTCAGTACTTC.

This chain joins TRBV7-2 and TRBJ2-1, with D uncertain. CDR3 size: 13 residues. The V and J ends lost 5 bases and 5 bases respectively, with 10 bases between them. CDR1 and CDR2 (germline): SGHTA, FQGNSA. CDR3 nucleotides: TGTGCCAGCAGCCAGGCCTGGCACAATGAGCAGTTCTTC. Amino acid sequence: CASSQAWHNEQFF.

V is TRBV6-5 and J is TRBJ1-1, with 7 bases that match TRBD1. The CDR3 is 12 residues long. The V gene end was trimmed by 8 bases and the J gene end by 7 bases; junction bases not matched to a gene: 7. Germline assignment: CDR1 MNHEY and CDR2 SVGAGI. The CDR3 spells CASGTAIDEAFF. The CDR3 nucleotides read TGTGCCAGCGGGACAGCGATAGATGAAGCTTTCTTT.

This chain uses TRBV19 with TRBJ2-4; D uncertain. Germline V CDR1 and CDR2: LNHDA, SQIVND (reference sequence). CDR3 length: 15 residues. V dropped 3 bases and J dropped 1 base, with 10 bases sitting between them. CDR3 nucleotide sequence: TGTGCCAGTAGTATGGAACAGACCGCCAAAAACATTCAGTACTTC. Translating it yields CASSMEQTAKNIQYF.

Only a few counts were recorded for this clone. The rearrangement uses TRBV9 and TRBJ1-3; D might be TRBD1 (5 bases). Germline loops: CDR1 SGDLS, CDR2 YYNGEE. Trimming shortened V by 6 bases and J by 2 bases, and 15 bases separated the two germline ends. There are 15 residues in the CDR3. CDR3 in amino acids: CASTPSGVPGNTIYF. The CDR3 DNA is TGTGCCAGCACCCCCTCGGGGGTACCTGGAAACACCATATATTTT.

This clone was observed a few times. This chain uses TRBV7-9 with TRBJ1-2, with TRBD1 matching over 10 bases. The CDR3 has 15 residues. Germline V gene sequence: CDR1 SEHNR, CDR2 FQNEAQ (reference sequence). V gave up 5 bases and J gave up 7 bases; unmatched junction bases: 10. The CDR3 loop is CASSPNEDRGLGYTF. The CDR3 coding sequence is TGTGCCAGCAGCCCTAACGAAGACAGGGGGCTTGGCTACACCTTC.

This clone occurred once. The chain carries TRBV12-3 or TRBV12-4 and TRBJ2-1; maybe TRBD1 (6 bases). This CDR3 spans 13 amino acids. The ends were cut back, 7 bases at V and 9 bases at J, with 16 bases in the middle. The CDR3 DNA is TGTGCCAGCACTAACTCAGGGGTGGCTGAGCAGTTCTTC. It codes for CASTNSGVAEQFF.